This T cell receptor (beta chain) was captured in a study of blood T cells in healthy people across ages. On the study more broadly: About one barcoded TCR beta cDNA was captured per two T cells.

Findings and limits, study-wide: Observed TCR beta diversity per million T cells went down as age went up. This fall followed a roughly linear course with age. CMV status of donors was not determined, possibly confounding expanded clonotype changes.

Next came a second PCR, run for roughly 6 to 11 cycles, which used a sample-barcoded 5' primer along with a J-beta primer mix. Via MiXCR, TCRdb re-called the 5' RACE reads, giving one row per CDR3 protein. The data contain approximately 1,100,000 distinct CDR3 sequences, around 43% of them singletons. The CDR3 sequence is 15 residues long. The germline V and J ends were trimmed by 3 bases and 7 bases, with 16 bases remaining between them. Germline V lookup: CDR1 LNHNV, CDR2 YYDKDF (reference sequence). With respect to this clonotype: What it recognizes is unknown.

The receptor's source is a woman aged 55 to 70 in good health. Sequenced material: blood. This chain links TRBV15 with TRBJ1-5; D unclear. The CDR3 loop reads CATSRSSATGQPQHF. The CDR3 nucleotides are TGTGCCACCAGCAGGTCCTCAGCGACCGGGCAGCCCCAGCATTTT.